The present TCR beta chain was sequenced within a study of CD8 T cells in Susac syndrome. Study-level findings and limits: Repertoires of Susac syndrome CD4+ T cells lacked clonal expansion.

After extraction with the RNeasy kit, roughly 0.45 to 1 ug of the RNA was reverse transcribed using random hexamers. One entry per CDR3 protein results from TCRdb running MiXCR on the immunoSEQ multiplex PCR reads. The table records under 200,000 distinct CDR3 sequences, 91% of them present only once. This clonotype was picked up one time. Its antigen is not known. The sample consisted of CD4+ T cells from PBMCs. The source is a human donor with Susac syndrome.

The CDR3 reads CAWSVQREQPQHF. The CDR3 DNA reads TGTGCCTGGAGTGTACAAAGGGAACAGCCCCAGCATTTT. The chain is built from TRBV30 and TRBJ1-5, with D unclear. The germline V gene encodes CDR1 GTSNPN and CDR2 SVGIG (reference sequence). V was clipped by 0 bases and J by 7 bases, with 10 bases between them. The CDR3 is made up of 13 amino acids.